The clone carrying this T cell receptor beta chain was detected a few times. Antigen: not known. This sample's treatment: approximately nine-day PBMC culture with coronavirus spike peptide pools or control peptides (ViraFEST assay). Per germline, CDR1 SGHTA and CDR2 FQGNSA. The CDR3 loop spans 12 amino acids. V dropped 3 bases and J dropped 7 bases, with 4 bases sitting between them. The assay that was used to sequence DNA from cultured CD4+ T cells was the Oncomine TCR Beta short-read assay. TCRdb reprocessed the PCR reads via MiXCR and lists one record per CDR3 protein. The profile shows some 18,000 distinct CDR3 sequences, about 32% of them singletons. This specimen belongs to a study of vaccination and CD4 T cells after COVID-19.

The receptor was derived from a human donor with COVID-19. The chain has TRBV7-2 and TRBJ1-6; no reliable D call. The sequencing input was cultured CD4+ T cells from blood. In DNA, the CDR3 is TGTGCCAGCAGCTTCGGGAATTCACCCCTCCACTTT. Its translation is CASSFGNSPLHF.